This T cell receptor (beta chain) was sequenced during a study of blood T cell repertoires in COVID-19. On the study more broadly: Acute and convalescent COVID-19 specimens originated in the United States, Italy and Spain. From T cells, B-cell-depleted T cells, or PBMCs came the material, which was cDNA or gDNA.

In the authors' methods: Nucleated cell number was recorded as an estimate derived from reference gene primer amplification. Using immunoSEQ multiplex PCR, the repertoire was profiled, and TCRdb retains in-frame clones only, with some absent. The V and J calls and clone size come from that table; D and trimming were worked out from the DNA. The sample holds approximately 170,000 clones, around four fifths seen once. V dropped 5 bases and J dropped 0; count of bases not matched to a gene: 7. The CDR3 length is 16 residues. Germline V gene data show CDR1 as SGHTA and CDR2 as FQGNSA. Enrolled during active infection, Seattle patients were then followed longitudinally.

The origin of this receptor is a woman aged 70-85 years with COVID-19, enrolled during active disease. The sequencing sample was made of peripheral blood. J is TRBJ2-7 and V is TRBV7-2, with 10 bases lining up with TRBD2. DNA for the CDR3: TGTGCCAGCAGCATTGCTAGCGGGGGCCCCTCCTACGAGCAGTACGTC. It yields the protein CASSIASGGPSYEQYV.